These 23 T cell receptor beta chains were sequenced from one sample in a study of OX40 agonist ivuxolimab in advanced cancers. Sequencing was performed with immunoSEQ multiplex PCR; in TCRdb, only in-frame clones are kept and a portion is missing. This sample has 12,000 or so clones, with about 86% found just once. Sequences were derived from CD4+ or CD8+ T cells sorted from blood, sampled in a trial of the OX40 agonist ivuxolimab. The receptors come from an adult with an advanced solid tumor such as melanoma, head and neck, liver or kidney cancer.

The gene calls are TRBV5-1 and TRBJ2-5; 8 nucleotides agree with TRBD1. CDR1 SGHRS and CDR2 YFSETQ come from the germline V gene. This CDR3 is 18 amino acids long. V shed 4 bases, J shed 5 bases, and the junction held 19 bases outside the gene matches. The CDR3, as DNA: TGCGCCAGCAGCCCCCGCCCCCGCCCGGGACAGGATCCGGAGACCCAGTACTTC. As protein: CASSPRPRPGQDPETQYF.

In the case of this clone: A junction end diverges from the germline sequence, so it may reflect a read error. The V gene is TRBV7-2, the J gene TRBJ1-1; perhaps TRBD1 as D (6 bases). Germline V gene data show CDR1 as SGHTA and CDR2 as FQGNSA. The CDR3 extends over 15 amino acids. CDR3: CASSQSTGSDTEAFF. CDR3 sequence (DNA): TGCGCCAGCAGCCAGTCAACAGGGTCGGATACTGAAGCTTTCTTT.

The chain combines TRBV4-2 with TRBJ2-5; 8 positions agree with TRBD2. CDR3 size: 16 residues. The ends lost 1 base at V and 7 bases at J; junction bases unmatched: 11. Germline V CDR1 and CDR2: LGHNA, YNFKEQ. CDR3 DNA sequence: TGTGCCAGCAGCCAAGGTGGACTAGCAGTAGGGTCGACCCAGTACTTC. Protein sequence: CASSQGGLAVGSTQYF.

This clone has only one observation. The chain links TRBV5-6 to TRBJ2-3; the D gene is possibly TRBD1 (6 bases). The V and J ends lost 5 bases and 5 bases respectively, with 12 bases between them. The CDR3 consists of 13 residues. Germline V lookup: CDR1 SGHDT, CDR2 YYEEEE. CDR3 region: CASRPQGLDTQYF. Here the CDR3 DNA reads TGTGCCAGCAGACCCCAGGGGCTAGATACGCAGTATTTT.

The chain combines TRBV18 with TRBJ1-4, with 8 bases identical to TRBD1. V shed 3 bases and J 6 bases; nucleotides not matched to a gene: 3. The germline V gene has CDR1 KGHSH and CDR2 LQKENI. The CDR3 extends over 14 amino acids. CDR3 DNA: TGTGCCAGCTCACCCAGGGGGCACGATGAAAAACTGTTTTTT. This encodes CASSPRGHDEKLFF.

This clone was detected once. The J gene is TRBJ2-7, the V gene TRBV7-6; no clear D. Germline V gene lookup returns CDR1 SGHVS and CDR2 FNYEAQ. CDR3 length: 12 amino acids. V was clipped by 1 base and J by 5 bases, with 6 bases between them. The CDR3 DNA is TGTGCCAGCAGCTTAGAGTCAGACGAGCAGTACTTC. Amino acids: CASSLESDEQYF.

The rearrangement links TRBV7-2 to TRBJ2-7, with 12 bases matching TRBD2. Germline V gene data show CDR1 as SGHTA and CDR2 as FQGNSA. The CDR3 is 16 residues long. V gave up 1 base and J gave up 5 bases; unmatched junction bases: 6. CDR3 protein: CASSLDLAGGLNEQYF. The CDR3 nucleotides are TGTGCCAGCAGCTTAGATCTAGCGGGGGGGCTAAACGAGCAGTACTTC. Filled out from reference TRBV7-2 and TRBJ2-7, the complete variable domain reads GAGVSQSPSNKVTEKGKDVELRCDPISGHTALYWYRQSLGQGLEFLIYFQGNSAPDKSGLPSDRFSAERTGGSVSTLTIQRTQQEDSAVYLCASSLDLAGGLNEQYFGPGTRLTVT.

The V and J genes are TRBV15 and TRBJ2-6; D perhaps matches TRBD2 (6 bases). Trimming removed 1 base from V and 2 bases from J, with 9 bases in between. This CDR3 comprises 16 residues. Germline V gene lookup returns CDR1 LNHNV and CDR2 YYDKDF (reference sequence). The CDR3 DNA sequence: TGTGCCACCAGCAGAGGAACTAGCCCTGGGGCCAACGTCCTGACTTTC. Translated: CATSRGTSPGANVLTF.

The CDR3 sequence: CASSLVGLYQETQYF. CDR3 DNA sequence: TGTGCCAGCAGCTTGGTGGGATTGTACCAAGAGACCCAGTACTTC. The chain links TRBV5-4 to TRBJ2-5; no clear D. The germline V gene has CDR1 SGHNT and CDR2 YYREEE (reference sequence). V was clipped by 0 bases and J by 0 bases, with 9 bases between them. The CDR3 has 15 residues.

CDR3 in amino acids: CASSPSGSPTDTQYF. The CDR3 DNA sequence: TGTGCCAGCAGCCCCTCGGGCAGCCCCACAGATACGCAGTATTTT. The chain couples TRBV9 to TRBJ2-3; D gene ambiguous. From germline, CDR1 is SGDLS and CDR2 YYNGEE. CDR3 size: 15 residues. Between the trimmed V and J ends, which lost 4 bases and 2 bases, there was a span of 14 bases. The variable domain in full, completed from reference TRBV9 and TRBJ2-3, reads DSGVTQTPKHLITATGQRVTLRCSPRSGDLSVYWYQQSLDQGLQFLIQYYNGEERAKGNILERFSAQQFPDLHSELNLSSLELGDSALYFCASSPSGSPTDTQYFGPGTRLTVL.

The CDR3 DNA is TGTGCCAGCAGCCCCCGCGAGCGGGAGGGGGCCTACGAGCAGTACTTC. It yields the protein CASSPREREGAYEQYF. V is TRBV9 and J is TRBJ2-7; 10 nucleotides align to TRBD2. Germline V gene sequence: CDR1 SGDLS, CDR2 YYNGEE. Losses at the gene ends were 4 bases for V and 2 bases for J; bases not matched to a gene: 9. The CDR3 runs 16 residues.

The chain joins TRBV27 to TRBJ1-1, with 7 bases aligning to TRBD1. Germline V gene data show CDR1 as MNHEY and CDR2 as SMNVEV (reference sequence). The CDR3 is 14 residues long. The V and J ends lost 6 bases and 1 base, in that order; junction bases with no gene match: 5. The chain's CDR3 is CASRAGGQNTEAFF. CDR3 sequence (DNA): TGTGCCAGCAGGGCAGGGGGTCAGAACACTGAAGCTTTCTTT.

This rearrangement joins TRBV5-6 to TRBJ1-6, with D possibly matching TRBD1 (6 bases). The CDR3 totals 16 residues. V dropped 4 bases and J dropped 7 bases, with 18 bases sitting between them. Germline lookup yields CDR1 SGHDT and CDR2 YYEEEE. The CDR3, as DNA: TGTGCCAGCAGCACCCCACCGGGCAGGGGCAATTCACCCCTCCACTTT. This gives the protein CASSTPPGRGNSPLHF.

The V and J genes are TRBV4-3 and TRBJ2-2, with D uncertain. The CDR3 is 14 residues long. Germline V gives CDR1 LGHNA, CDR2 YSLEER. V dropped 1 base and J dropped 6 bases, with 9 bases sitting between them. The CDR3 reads CASSQGTAAGELFF. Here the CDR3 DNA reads TGCGCCAGCAGCCAAGGGACGGCAGCCGGGGAGCTGTTTTTT.

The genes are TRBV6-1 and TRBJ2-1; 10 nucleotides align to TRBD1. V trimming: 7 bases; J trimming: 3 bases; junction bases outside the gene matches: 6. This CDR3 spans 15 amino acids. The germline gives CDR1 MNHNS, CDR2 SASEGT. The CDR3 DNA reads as TGTGCCAGCACGGAGACAGGGGGCCGCTACAATGAGCAGTTCTTC. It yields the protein CASTETGGRYNEQFF.

This chain's CDR3 is CASSLAQDYSGANVLTF. Written as DNA, the CDR3 is TGTGCCAGCAGCTTAGCCCAGGATTACTCTGGGGCCAACGTCCTGACTTTC. This chain uses TRBV7-9 with TRBJ2-6; no firm D call. This CDR3 is built from 17 residues. The V gene lost 0 bases and the J gene lost 0 bases, with 9 bases spanning the gap. Looked up from germline, CDR1 is SEHNR and CDR2 is FQNEAQ (reference sequence). Drawing the rest from reference TRBV7-9 and TRBJ2-6, the complete variable domain is DTGVSQNPRHKITKRGQNVTFRCDPISEHNRLYWYRQTLGQGPEFLTYFQNEAQLEKSRLLSDRFSAERPKGSFSTLEIQRTEQGDSAMYLCASSLAQDYSGANVLTFGAGSRLTVL.

CDR3 region: CASSLLDQQFF. Written as DNA, the CDR3 is TGTGCCAGCAGTTTACTAGACCAGCAGTTCTTC. The V gene is TRBV28, the J gene TRBJ2-1, with no clear D. The V gene lost 2 bases and the J gene lost 11 bases, with 7 bases spanning the gap. The CDR3 extends over 11 amino acids. Germline V CDR1 and CDR2: MDHEN, SYDVKM.

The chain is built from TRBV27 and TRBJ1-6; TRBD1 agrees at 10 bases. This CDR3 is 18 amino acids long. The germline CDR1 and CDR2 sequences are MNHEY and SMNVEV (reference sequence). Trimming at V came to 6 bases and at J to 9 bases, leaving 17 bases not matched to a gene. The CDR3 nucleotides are TGTGCCAGCAGAGGGGACAGGGGATATTTGGGGAGCGGTTCACCCCTCCACTTT. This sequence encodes CASRGDRGYLGSGSPLHF.

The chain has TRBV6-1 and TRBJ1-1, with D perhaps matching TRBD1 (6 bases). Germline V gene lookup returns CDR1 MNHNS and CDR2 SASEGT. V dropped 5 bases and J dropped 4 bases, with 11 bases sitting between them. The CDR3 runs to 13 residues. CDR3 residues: CASSILGGTEAFF. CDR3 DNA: TGTGCCAGCAGTATTCTAGGGGGCACTGAAGCTTTCTTT.

The DNA of the CDR3 is TGTGCCAGCAGCACCCGACAGGGAGTAAATTCACCCCTCCACTTT. Protein: CASSTRQGVNSPLHF. The V call is TRBV7-6, the J call TRBJ1-6; 7 bases align to TRBD1. Trimming at V came to 5 bases and at J to 7 bases, leaving 8 bases not matched to a gene. Per germline, CDR1 SGHVS and CDR2 FNYEAQ. There are 15 residues in the CDR3.

The CDR3 sequence: CASSQVGTGAVQYF. The CDR3 DNA is TGCGCCAGCAGCCAAGTAGGGACAGGGGCGGTGCAGTACTTC. The chain employs TRBV4-3 and TRBJ2-7, with 10 bases matching TRBD1. Looked up from germline, CDR1 is LGHNA and CDR2 is YSLEER. This CDR3 has 14 amino acids. The V and J ends lost 1 base and 9 bases, in that order; junction bases with no gene match: 6.

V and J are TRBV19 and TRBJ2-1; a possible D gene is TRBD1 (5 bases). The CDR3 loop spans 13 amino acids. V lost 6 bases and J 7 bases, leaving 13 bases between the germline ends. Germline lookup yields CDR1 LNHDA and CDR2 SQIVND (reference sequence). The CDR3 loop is CASRQAGKNEQFF. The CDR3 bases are TGTGCCAGTAGACAAGCAGGGAAGAATGAGCAGTTCTTC.

CDR3 protein: CSVEETESYYGYTF. The CDR3 region has the DNA TGCAGCGTTGAAGAGACTGAGAGCTACTATGGCTACACCTTC. The chain has TRBV29-1 and TRBJ1-2; no clear D gene. Germline V gene data show CDR1 as SQVTM and CDR2 as ANQGSEA. This CDR3 is built from 14 residues. V was shortened by 0 bases and J by 3 bases, with 11 bases between the two germline ends.